This TCR beta chain was sequenced for a study of blood T cell repertoires in COVID-19. Whole-study context: The samples span acute and convalescent COVID-19 from the United States, Italy and Spain. Sources were T cells, B-cell-depleted T cells, or PBMCs; the material itself was cDNA or gDNA.

Original processing notes: Reference gene primers were amplified, and this amplification served to estimate nucleated cell counts. The assay was immunoSEQ multiplex PCR, and TCRdb's table has in-frame clones only and misses some. V and J calls plus clone size are reproduced from that table; the DNA served to infer D and trimming. The sample has about 140,000 clones; 79% are singletons. Germline V gene sequence: CDR1 PRHDT, CDR2 FYEKMQ (reference sequence). This CDR3 has 16 residues. With V trimmed by 3 bases and J by 2 bases, 7 bases remained unmatched. Sequenced sample: peripheral blood. The chain links TRBV13 to TRBJ2-1, with TRBD1 matching 7 bases. The source of this sequence is a man aged 55 to 70 with acute or convalescent COVID-19. The CDR3 DNA reads TGTGCCAGCAGCTTTGGCTCGCAGGGGGCCTACAATGAGCAGTTCTTC. This translates into CASSFGSQGAYNEQFF.